The following is a T cell receptor beta chain sequence with its context. Its specificity is unknown. Sample-barcoded 5' priming and a J-beta primer mix drove a second PCR of roughly 7 to 11 cycles. Each CDR3 protein is one row after TCRdb ran MiXCR on the 5' RACE reads. The table includes 650,000 to 800,000 distinct CDR3 sequences, around 42% detected once. The data are from a study of blood T cells in healthy people across ages. This CDR3 spans 13 amino acids. Study-wide points: Across samples, TCR beta diversity tracked strongly with naive T cell percentage.

This rearrangement joins TRBV21-1 to TRBJ2-7; TRBD1 was called by the table and not checked on the DNA. TRBV21-1 is labeled a pseudogene. The sample comprised blood. The origin of this receptor is a man aged 55 to 70 in good health. CDR3 bases: TGTGCCAGCAGCCCCCGGGACCTTGACGAGCAGTACTTC. Residues: CASSPRDLDEQYF.